One and the same sample provided the 15 T cell receptor beta chains below, sequenced in a study of cytomegalovirus exposure and HLA in healthy donors. Amplification used 60 Vbeta primers and 13 Jbeta primers. Method: immunoSEQ multiplex PCR; TCRdb's copy keeps in-frame clones and lacks some. The table has around 190,000 clones, about 86% seen once; the top ten hold 1.5% to 2%. The sample was PBMCs. The receptors shown here come from a man aged 35 to 55 in good health and CMV-seropositive.

The rearrangement links TRBV5-4 to TRBJ2-6, with 8 bases aligning to TRBD2. V lost 4 bases to trimming and J lost 0 bases; unmatched junction nucleotides: 9. This CDR3 is built from 18 residues. Germline V gene lookup returns CDR1 SGHNT and CDR2 YYREEE (reference sequence). CDR3 protein: CASSLSGGAFSGANVLTF. CDR3 DNA sequence: TGTGCCAGCAGCCTCTCGGGGGGGGCCTTCTCTGGGGCCAACGTCCTGACTTTC.

This clone was counted only a few times. The chain joins TRBV6-1 to TRBJ1-2; D is possibly TRBD1 (6 bases). CDR1 and CDR2 from the germline V gene are MNHNS and SASEGT. The CDR3 is 15 residues long. Trimming left V 4 bases short and J 2 bases short, with 14 bases between. The CDR3 spells CASSGYRAANYGYTF. For the CDR3, the DNA is TGTGCCAGCAGTGGATACAGGGCCGCCAACTATGGCTACACCTTC.

The chain is built from TRBV9 and TRBJ2-7, with 10 bases lining up with TRBD1. Germline loops: CDR1 SGDLS, CDR2 YYNGEE. After removal of 0 bases from V and 6 bases from J, the junction contained 0 bases not matched to a gene. The length of the CDR3 is 13 residues. The CDR3 here is CASSVGDRGEQYF. DNA of the CDR3: TGTGCCAGCAGCGTAGGGGACAGGGGCGAGCAGTACTTC. Together with reference TRBV9 and TRBJ2-7, the CDR3 gives the full variable domain: DSGVTQTPKHLITATGQRVTLRCSPRSGDLSVYWYQQSLDQGLQFLIQYYNGEERAKGNILERFSAQQFPDLHSELNLSSLELGDSALYFCASSVGDRGEQYFGPGTRLTVT.

This sequence joins TRBV7-9 and TRBJ1-2, with a weak D call TRBD1 (6 bases). The V gene lost 5 bases and the J gene lost 5 bases, with 15 bases spanning the gap. Germline V gene data show CDR1 as SEHNR and CDR2 as FQNEAQ (reference sequence). This CDR3 is 14 amino acids long. CDR3 region: CASSGGGAWYGYTF. The CDR3 DNA follows: TGTGCCAGCAGCGGGGGGGGCGCTTGGTATGGCTACACCTTC.

This clone was seen only once. The gene calls are TRBV5-4 and TRBJ2-2; maybe TRBD2 (6 bases). This CDR3 is 15 amino acids long. The ends were cut back, 4 bases at V and 2 bases at J, with 12 bases in the middle. Per the germline V gene, CDR1 is SGHNT and CDR2 is YYREEE (reference sequence). CDR3 bases: TGTGCCAGCAGCGCAACTAGCTCCAACACCGGGGAGCTGTTTTTT. This translates into CASSATSSNTGELFF.

The chain carries TRBV7-6 and TRBJ2-7; D possibly corresponds to TRBD1 (5 bases). The CDR3 is 12 amino acids. The germline V gene has CDR1 SGHVS and CDR2 FNYEAQ. Deletions cut 0 bases from V and 5 bases from J, with 5 bases between. CDR3 sequence: CASSLAGDEQYF. The CDR3 DNA reads TGTGCCAGCAGCTTAGCAGGGGACGAGCAGTACTTC.

This rearrangement joins TRBV28 to TRBJ2-7, with 8 bases lining up with TRBD2. The CDR3 has 15 amino acids. V gave up 4 bases and J gave up 4 bases; unmatched junction bases: 9. The germline V gene encodes CDR1 MDHEN and CDR2 SYDVKM. Written as DNA, the CDR3 is TGTGCCAGCAGTTCCGCCGGGACTAGATTTTACGAGCAGTACTTC. Its protein product is CASSSAGTRFYEQYF. The variable domain in full, with the rest retrieved from reference TRBV28 and TRBJ2-7, is DVKVTQSSRYLVKRTGEKVFLECVQDMDHENMFWYRQDPGLGLRLIYFSYDVKMKEKGDIPEGYSVSREKKERFSLILESASTNQTSMYLCASSSAGTRFYEQYFGPGTRLTVT.

This clone was observed a single time. The gene calls are TRBV25-1 and TRBJ1-1, with 7 bases lining up with TRBD1. The germline V gene encodes CDR1 MGHDK and CDR2 SYGVNS. V shed 7 bases, J shed 11 bases, and the junction held 13 bases outside the gene matches. The CDR3 covers 13 residues. The chain's CDR3 is CASTPPWQGEAFF. The DNA of the CDR3 is TGTGCCAGCACCCCCCCGTGGCAGGGGGAGGCTTTCTTT.

In regard to this clone: Other DNA sequences within the sample encode an identical CDR3. This sequence joins TRBV5-1 and TRBJ1-3; perhaps TRBD1 as D (5 bases). V was pared by 0 bases and J by 4 bases, with 8 bases between. Germline CDR1 is SGHRS and CDR2 is YFSETQ. CDR3 length equals 14 residues. The chain's CDR3 is CASSLGGDGNTIYF. The CDR3 DNA reads as TGCGCCAGCAGCTTGGGGGGGGACGGAAACACCATATATTTT.

The chain has TRBV6-1 and TRBJ2-7; 7 bases fit TRBD1. There are 14 residues in the CDR3. Trimming at V came to 6 bases and at J to 1 base, leaving 6 bases not matched to a gene. Germline V lookup: CDR1 MNHNS, CDR2 SASEGT. As DNA, the CDR3 is TGTGCCAGCAGATCGCCGGGACAGTCCTACGAGCAGTACTTC. Translation gives CASRSPGQSYEQYF.

This chain links TRBV6-1 with TRBJ2-7, with 9 nucleotides matching TRBD1. This CDR3 comprises 13 residues. Germline V gives CDR1 MNHNS, CDR2 SASEGT. V lost 11 bases to trimming and J lost 0 bases; unmatched junction nucleotides: 5. CDR3 in DNA: TGTGCCGCTGGGACAGGGAGCTCCTACGAGCAGTACTTC. This codes for CAAGTGSSYEQYF.

J is TRBJ2-2 and V is TRBV5-1, with TRBD1 identical over 9 bases. The CDR3 has 16 residues. Germline V gene sequence: CDR1 SGHRS, CDR2 YFSETQ. V gave up 4 bases and J gave up 5 bases; unmatched junction bases: 9. DNA of the CDR3: TGCGCCAGCAGCCTACAGGGGGCCCAACAAACCGGGGAGCTGTTTTTT. Its translation is CASSLQGAQQTGELFF.

This sequence joins TRBV11-2 and TRBJ1-1; D remains ambiguous. CDR3 size: 15 residues. V lost 6 bases, J lost 0 bases, and 14 bases lay in between. Germline V CDR1 and CDR2: SGHAT, FQNNGV. CDR3 residues: CASSPMTGMNTEAFF. CDR3 coding DNA: TGTGCCAGCAGTCCCATGACGGGGATGAACACTGAAGCTTTCTTT.

This clone appeared a few times. This sequence joins TRBV11-2 and TRBJ1-2; 7 bases agree with TRBD1. Germline V gene lookup returns CDR1 SGHAT and CDR2 FQNNGV. The V and J ends lost 2 bases and 4 bases, in that order; junction bases with no gene match: 4. The CDR3 consists of 14 residues. The CDR3 DNA sequence: TGTGCCAGCAGCTTAATGGGACAGTTCTATGGCTACACCTTC. Translation gives CASSLMGQFYGYTF. The full variable domain, in which reference TRBV11-2 and TRBJ1-2 provide the parts outside the CDR3, is EAGVAQSPRYKIIEKRQSVAFWCNPISGHATLYWYQQILGQGPKLLIQFQNNGVVDDSQLPKDRFSAERLKGVDSTLKIQPAKLEDSAVYLCASSLMGQFYGYTFGSGTRLTVV.

The J gene is TRBJ1-4, the V gene TRBV29-1; D is unresolved. The CDR3 runs to 13 residues. Germline V lookup: CDR1 SQVTM, CDR2 ANQGSEA. The ends were cut back, 0 bases at V and 5 bases at J, with 7 bases in the middle. The CDR3 coding sequence is TGCAGCGTTGAAGATGGCGGGAATGAAAAACTGTTTTTT. As protein: CSVEDGGNEKLFF.